Listed here are 3 T cell receptor beta chains from one sample, sequenced in a study of blood T cell repertoires in COVID-19. Some clones are missing from TCRdb's copy, which holds only in-frame ones; the method was immunoSEQ multiplex PCR. The sample includes about 250,000 clones, approximately 88% seen only once; the top ten take 0.8%. Source material: peripheral blood. These receptors came from a woman aged 25 to 45 with acute or convalescent COVID-19.

The rearrangement uses TRBV6-2 or TRBV6-3 and TRBJ2-7; D may be TRBD2 (6 bases). CDR1 and CDR2 from the germline V gene are MNHEY and SVGEGT. V was trimmed by 5 bases and J by 3 bases, leaving 14 bases between them. This CDR3 comprises 14 residues. CDR3 nucleotides: TGTGCCAGCAGTCCAGGAACTAGCAACTACGAGCAGTACTTC. It codes for CASSPGTSNYEQYF.

This clone has just a few counts. The rearrangement links TRBV6-2 or TRBV6-3 to TRBJ2-1; a weak D match, TRBD2 (7 bases). The CDR3 length is 15 residues. Germline V gene sequence: CDR1 MNHEY, CDR2 SVGEGT. V shed 1 base and J shed 7 bases, with 14 bases lying between them. CDR3 in amino acids: CASSYFYAGANEQFF. CDR3 DNA: TGTGCCAGCAGTTACTTTTATGCGGGGGCGAATGAGCAGTTCTTC.

J is TRBJ2-7 and V is TRBV19; the match to TRBD2 covers 9 bases. The germline gives CDR1 LNHDA, CDR2 SQIVND (reference sequence). V was clipped by 7 bases and J by 3 bases; unmatched bases: 7. This CDR3 is built from 14 residues. CDR3 DNA sequence: TGTGCCAGTACCGTTAGCGGGAGAAGCTACGAGCAGTACTTC. Its protein is CASTVSGRSYEQYF.